The rows below give T cell receptor beta chains drawn from one sample of a study of T cell changes during pregnancy in multiple sclerosis. Profiled with immunoSEQ multiplex PCR; TCRdb holds only in-frame clones, not every one. Here the sample spans 30,000 to 45,000 clones, approximately 90% being singletons. Sequencing used CD8+ T cells from peripheral blood mononuclear cells, obtained before pregnancy. These receptors were taken from a female donor with multiple sclerosis, enrolled in a pregnancy study. Both conserved end residues are part of each CDR3. The D gene is left open where the match is weak. A row's size may be missing; if present it is once, few, many or a size class.

V	size	D	J	DNA	CDR3
TRBV5-8	.	TRBD2	TRBJ2-1	TGTGCCAGCAGCCCCGGACTAGCGTGGAGCTCCTACAATGAGCAGTTCTTC	CASSPGLAWSSYNEQFF
TRBV10-1	.	.	TRBJ1-5	TGCGCCAGCAGCCGCCCGGGAGATTACGTTATATATAGCAATCAGCCCCAGCATTTT	CASSRPGDYVIYSNQPQHF
TRBV2	.	.	TRBJ2-1	TGTGCCAGCAGTGACCGGACTATCCCCTACAATGAGCAGTTCTTC	CASSDRTIPYNEQFF
TRBV5-6	.	.	TRBJ1-6	TGTGCCAGCAGCTTGGATGGCGCGGCGACGGGTTATTCACCCCTCCACTTT	CASSLDGAATGYSPLHF
TRBV27	once	.	TRBJ1-3	TGTGCCAGCAGTTTATCTCGGGGGTTGTCTGGAAACACCATATATTTT	CASSLSRGLSGNTIYF
TRBV11-2	.	TRBD1	TRBJ2-1	TGTGCCAGCAGCTCCCCGGGACAGTCTACCAATGAGCAGTTCTTC	CASSSPGQSTNEQFF
TRBV10-3	.	.	TRBJ1-2	TGTGCCATCAGTGAGAGTAAAGCCCGCTACACCTTC	CAISESKARYTF
TRBV7-3	.	.	TRBJ2-1	TGTGCCAGCAGCTCCGGGGATGAGCAGTTCTTC	CASSSGDEQFF
TRBV27	.	TRBD2	TRBJ2-7	TGTGCCACCTCCGGATCGGGACTAGCGGCGCCCTACGAGCAGTACTTC	CATSGSGLAAPYEQYF
TRBV5-1	.	TRBD2	TRBJ2-7	TGCGCCAGCCGGCGGGGGAGCTCCTACGAGCAGTACTTC	CASRRGSSYEQYF
TRBV29-1	.	.	TRBJ2-3	TGCAGCGTTGAAGGGGGGCGAAGCACAGATACGCAGTATTTT	CSVEGGRSTDTQYF
TRBV9	.	.	TRBJ2-3	TGTGCCAGCAGCGTGGAAGGGGCTACTAGCACAGATACGCAGTATTTT	CASSVEGATSTDTQYF
TRBV9	once	.	TRBJ2-7	TGTGCCAGCAGCGTGGCAGGGGCCCCTACCTACGAGCAGTACTTC	CASSVAGAPTYEQYF
TRBV28	.	TRBD1	TRBJ2-5	TGTGCCAGCAGTCGACAGGGTGTGGAGACCCAGTACTTC	CASSRQGVETQYF
TRBV9	.	TRBD1	TRBJ2-7	TGTGCCAGCAGCTCCGGGGGACAGGGTTACGAGCAGTACTTC	CASSSGGQGYEQYF
TRBV28	.	TRBD1	TRBJ1-1	TGTGCCAGCAGAGAACAGCAGGGGGCCTTCACTGAAGCTTTCTTT	CASREQQGAFTEAFF
TRBV6-5	.	TRBD1	TRBJ2-7	TGTGCCAGCAAGGAGACAGGGTATGACGAGCAGTACTTC	CASKETGYDEQYF
TRBV27	.	.	TRBJ2-7	TGTGCCAGCAGTTTCCAATACGAGCAGTACTTC	CASSFQYEQYF
TRBV27	.	TRBD2	TRBJ2-2	TGTGCCAGCAGTTCCCCCCGGGGTAGCGGGACGAACACCGGGGAGCTGTTTTTT	CASSSPRGSGTNTGELFF
TRBV7-8	.	.	TRBJ1-1	TGTGCCAGCAGCTTAGCCAGGGCGGTTAAGACCACTGAAGCTTTCTTT	CASSLARAVKTTEAFF
TRBV7-2	.	TRBD1	TRBJ2-1	TGTGCCAGCAGCTTAGCGGACAGGGGACCCTACAATGAGCAGTTCTTC	CASSLADRGPYNEQFF
TRBV28	.	TRBD1	TRBJ2-7	TGTGCCAGCAGTTTGGGGACAGGGGCAGGGGAGCAGTACTTC	CASSLGTGAGEQYF